The rows below give T cell receptor beta chains drawn from one sample of a study of CD8 T cells in Susac syndrome. TCRdb independently ran MiXCR on the immunoSEQ multiplex PCR reads; one entry per CDR3 protein. The table includes under 95,000 distinct CDR3 sequences, roughly 94% detected once. The sample comprised CD8+ T cells from PBMCs. Source of these receptors: a human donor with Susac syndrome. The CDR3 runs from the conserved cysteine through the conserved F or W. D genes are given only for firm matches. Expanded clones get a size class; other rows say once, few or many, or leave the size out.

length	J	size	D	V	DNA	CDR3
12	TRBJ2-1	-	-	TRBV7-2	TGTGCCAGCAGCGACCTATTGAGCGAGCAGTTCTTC	CASSDLLSEQFF
12	TRBJ1-1	-	-	TRBV7-9	TGTGCCAGCAGCCAAGATCCCGTTGAAGCTTTCTTT	CASSQDPVEAFF
14	TRBJ2-5	once	-	TRBV7-9	TGTGCCAGCAGCTCCCCCCTGTTTTTGGAGACCCAGTACTTC	CASSSPLFLETQYF
15	TRBJ2-5	-	-	TRBV4-1	TGCGCCAGCAGCCAACAAGGGGCGCCGCAAGAGACCCAGTACTTC	CASSQQGAPQETQYF
8	TRBJ2-7	-	-	TRBV20-1	TGCAGTGTTGGCGAGCAGTACTTC	CSVGEQYF
11	TRBJ2-7	once	-	TRBV20-1	TGCAGTGCTCCTAGTGGCTACGAGCAGTACTTC	CSAPSGYEQYF
16	TRBJ2-7	-	-	TRBV13	TGTGCCAGCAGCCCCACCCTCGGCGGGACCACCTACGAGCAGTACTTC	CASSPTLGGTTYEQYF
15	TRBJ2-2	-	-	TRBV12-3/TRBV12-4	TGTGCCAGCAGTCCTATGAGATTTTTCACCGGGGAGCTGTTTTTT	CASSPMRFFTGELFF
13	TRBJ1-1	once	-	TRBV16	TGTGCCAGCAGTAAAGGAGGGAACACTGAAGCTTTCTTT	CASSKGGNTEAFF
14	TRBJ2-1	-	-	TRBV14	TGTGCCAGCAGCCAAGATCTAGGGGTCAATGAGCAGTTCTTC	CASSQDLGVNEQFF
14	TRBJ1-1	-	-	TRBV29-1	TGCAGCGTTGAAGATGAGTGGGACCGTACTAAAGCTTTCTTT	CSVEDEWDRTKAFF
14	TRBJ1-5	-	-	TRBV5-4	TGTGCCAGCACCGAGCCCGGGGGCAATCAGCCCCAGCATTTT	CASTEPGGNQPQHF
12	TRBJ2-3	-	TRBD1	TRBV5-6	TGTGCCAGCAAAACAGGGGCAGATACGCAGTATTTT	CASKTGADTQYF
16	TRBJ2-3	-	TRBD1	TRBV2	TGTGCCAGCAGTGAAGTCCCGGGACAGGGCTCAGATACGCAGTATTTT	CASSEVPGQGSDTQYF
14	TRBJ2-7	few	-	TRBV27	TGTGCCAGCAGTTTATCCGGGACTGCGTACGAGCAGTACTTC	CASSLSGTAYEQYF
11	TRBJ1-2	-	-	TRBV29-1	TGCAGCGTTGAAGGAGGGGATGGCTACACCTTC	CSVEGGDGYTF
13	TRBJ2-1	-	-	TRBV20-1	TGCAGTGCTAGTTGGCTAACTTACAATGAGCAGTTCTTC	CSASWLTYNEQFF
11	TRBJ2-3	-	-	TRBV2	TGTGCCAGCATACGGACAGATACGCAGTATTTT	CASIRTDTQYF
12	TRBJ1-1	-	-	TRBV9	TGTGCCAGCAGCGTAGGGGGGGAGGGAGCTTTCTTT	CASSVGGEGAFF
16	TRBJ2-3	once	-	TRBV7-2	TGTGCCAGCAGCTTGGATTTAGCGGAACCCGAAGATACGCAGTATTTT	CASSLDLAEPEDTQYF
11	TRBJ2-7	-	-	TRBV5-1	TGCGCCAGCCGTGAGGGGTTCGAGCAGTACTTC	CASREGFEQYF
16	TRBJ1-1	-	TRBD1	TRBV4-1	TGCGCCTCCCTACCTCGGACAGGGGACCGGGACACTGAAGCTTTCTTT	CASLPRTGDRDTEAFF
12	TRBJ2-7	-	-	TRBV5-1	TGCGCCAGCCGGTCCGGGGCCTACGAGCAGTACTTC	CASRSGAYEQYF
15	TRBJ2-5	-	TRBD2	TRBV27	TGTGCCAGCAGAGCCGGACTAGCGGGATATGAGACCCAGTACTTC	CASRAGLAGYETQYF
14	TRBJ2-4	-	-	TRBV14	TGTGCCAGCAGCCAAGTATCCCCTAAGGGGGATCAGTACTTC	CASSQVSPKGDQYF
15	TRBJ2-7	-	TRBD2	TRBV9	TGTGCCAGCAGCGTAGCATCTAGCGGGAACTACGAGCAGTACTTC	CASSVASSGNYEQYF
13	TRBJ2-7	-	-	TRBV12-5	TGTGCTAGTGGTTTGGCGGCCGGAGACGAGCAGTACTTC	CASGLAAGDEQYF
14	TRBJ2-7	-	-	TRBV3-1	TGTGCCAGCAGCCAAGACGTCCGGGGGTACGAGCAGTACTTC	CASSQDVRGYEQYF
15	TRBJ1-2	-	-	TRBV29-1	TGCAGCGTCCCCGGTGGTGAGGTCGGCTTCTATGGCTACACCTTC	CSVPGGEVGFYGYTF
13	TRBJ2-1	-	-	TRBV29-1	TGCAGCGTTGAAAGTCGTTTCTACAATGAGCAGTTCTTC	CSVESRFYNEQFF
15	TRBJ2-3	-	-	TRBV6-6	TGTGCCAGCAGCTCCAGCGGAATAAACACAGATACGCAGTATTTT	CASSSSGINTDTQYF
18	TRBJ2-1	-	TRBD2	TRBV29-1	TGCAGCGTTGAAGGGTATGGACTAGCGGGAGGTATCTACAATGAGCAGTTCTTC	CSVEGYGLAGGIYNEQFF
12	TRBJ1-4	-	-	TRBV12-3/TRBV12-4	TGTGCCAGCACAGTCCCTAATGAAAAACTGTTTTTT	CASTVPNEKLFF
14	TRBJ2-1	few	TRBD2	TRBV30	TGTGCCTGGAGTGGGCTAGCGGGACCAAATGAGCAGTTCTTC	CAWSGLAGPNEQFF
11	TRBJ2-1	-	-	TRBV12-3/TRBV12-4	TGTGCCAGCAGTTTAGACAATGAGCAGTTCTTC	CASSLDNEQFF
13	TRBJ2-7	-	-	TRBV6-5	TGTGCCAGCAGTTACGGTCTCGACTACGAGCAGTACTTC	CASSYGLDYEQYF
17	TRBJ2-5	-	-	TRBV5-4	TGTGCCAGCAGCTTGAGGGGAGGGCAGGGGGCCCAAGAGACCCAGTACTTC	CASSLRGGQGAQETQYF
14	TRBJ1-1	-	-	TRBV19	TGTGCCAGTACGTCAGGGTCAGGGAACACTGAAGCTTTCTTT	CASTSGSGNTEAFF
12	TRBJ1-1	-	-	TRBV9	TGTGCCACCGCCCCAGGGGACACTGAAGCTTTCTTT	CATAPGDTEAFF
15	TRBJ1-1	-	-	TRBV4-1	TGCGCCAGCAGCCAACTTACAGAGGGGGACACTGAAGCTTTCTTT	CASSQLTEGDTEAFF
14	TRBJ2-7	-	-	TRBV7-2	TGTGCCAGCAGCTTCGATCTGGCCGCCTACGAGCAGTACTTC	CASSFDLAAYEQYF
14	TRBJ2-3	-	-	TRBV24-1	TGTGCCACCAGTGATTTAGGGGATCCAGATACGCAGTATTTT	CATSDLGDPDTQYF
14	TRBJ1-1	-	-	TRBV11-2	TGTGCCAGCAGTCCAACAGGCCCGAACACTGAAGCTTTCTTT	CASSPTGPNTEAFF
12	TRBJ1-2	-	-	TRBV4-2	TGTGCCAGCAGCCAGCAAGGACAAGGCTACACCTTC	CASSQQGQGYTF
12	TRBJ2-5	-	-	TRBV18	TGTGCCAGCTCAACCCACCAAGAGACCCAGTACTTC	CASSTHQETQYF
11	TRBJ2-7	-	TRBD2	TRBV7-6	TGTGCCAGCGGACTAGCGAACGAGCAGTACTTC	CASGLANEQYF